The 14 T cell receptor beta chains given below trace back to one sample, sequenced in a study of T cell responses to AZD1222 COVID-19 vaccine. The assay was immunoSEQ multiplex PCR, and TCRdb's table has in-frame clones only and misses some. The table includes under 200,000 clones, around 92% detected once. Sample: peripheral blood, taken 28 days after the second AZD1222 dose. The receptors come from an adult who received the AZD1222 COVID-19 vaccine.

Only one count was recorded for this clone. This chain uses TRBV20-1 with TRBJ2-7; D gene uncertain. Trimming stripped 0 bases from V and 6 bases from J, with 6 bases between. In germline, CDR1 is DFQATT, CDR2 SNEGSKA (reference sequence). The CDR3 covers 11 residues. DNA for the CDR3: TGCAGTGCTAGAGATGTTCTCGAGCAGTACTTC. It is translated as CSARDVLEQYF.

V and J are TRBV5-1 and TRBJ2-3, with 11 bases that match TRBD2. Trimming took 4 bases from V and 4 from J; bases not matched to a gene: 8. The CDR3 consists of 16 residues. Per germline, CDR1 SGHRS and CDR2 YFSETQ. The DNA of the CDR3 is TGCGCCAGCAGCGGTGGGACTAGCGGTCCCGCAGATACGCAGTATTTT. Translated: CASSGGTSGPADTQYF.

The V gene is TRBV3-1 (or the pseudogene TRBV3-2), the J gene TRBJ1-1, with 7 bases aligning to TRBD1. The CDR3 is made up of 14 amino acids. V was clipped by 3 bases and J by 6 bases; unmatched bases: 7. From germline, CDR1 is LGHDT and CDR2 YNNKEL (reference sequence). The CDR3 sequence is CASSQVKGAAEAFF. CDR3 in DNA: TGTGCCAGCAGCCAGGTGAAGGGGGCCGCTGAAGCTTTCTTT.

On this clone: Within the sample, other DNA sequences also encode this same CDR3. The chain uses TRBV28 and TRBJ2-7; 12 nucleotides agree with TRBD2. The V gene end was trimmed by 5 bases and the J gene end by 3 bases; junction bases not matched to a gene: 2. CDR3 length equals 14 residues. The V gene's germline CDR1 is MDHEN and CDR2 SYDVKM. CDR3 loop: CASSLTSGSYEQYF. DNA of the CDR3: TGTGCCAGCAGTCTGACTAGCGGGAGCTACGAGCAGTACTTC.

This clone was seen only a few times. This sequence joins TRBV28 and TRBJ2-7; D is uncertain. The germline V and J ends were trimmed by 4 bases and 6 bases, with 10 bases remaining between them. The CDR3 extends over 12 amino acids. Germline V gene data show CDR1 as MDHEN and CDR2 as SYDVKM. The CDR3 region is CASSSRSGEQYF. The CDR3, as DNA: TGTGCCAGCAGTTCCCGGAGTGGCGAGCAGTACTTC.

The CDR3 is CASSLDPSVNTEAFF. CDR3 DNA sequence: TGTGCCAGCAGCTTAGACCCCTCGGTGAACACTGAAGCTTTCTTT. The chain links TRBV7-9 to TRBJ1-1; no reliable D call. The CDR3 length is 15 residues. The V gene's germline CDR1 is SEHNR and CDR2 FQNEAQ (reference sequence). Deletions cut 1 base from V and 0 bases from J, with 9 bases between.

The V gene is TRBV2, the J gene TRBJ1-5, with D perhaps TRBD1 (5 bases). This CDR3 comprises 17 residues. Per the germline V gene, CDR1 is SNHLY and CDR2 is FYNNEI. Deletions cut 1 base from V and 4 bases from J, with 17 bases between. The CDR3 DNA is TGTGCCAGCAGTGAAGGGGTGTGGGGACCTCTTAATCAGCCCCAGCATTTT. Translated, it gives CASSEGVWGPLNQPQHF.

The chain is built from TRBV7-2 and TRBJ2-5, with D unresolved. This CDR3 spans 14 amino acids. V was clipped by 5 bases and J by 4 bases, with 14 bases between them. Germline V gives CDR1 SGHTA, CDR2 FQGNSA. CDR3 sequence: CASSQVQTRETQYF. CDR3 coding DNA: TGTGCCAGCAGCCAGGTGCAGACCAGAGAGACCCAGTACTTC.

This chain connects TRBV5-1 to TRBJ2-3; D perhaps matches TRBD2 (5 bases). CDR3 length equals 15 residues. Germline V CDR1 and CDR2: SGHRS, YFSETQ. The ends were cut back, 0 bases at V and 5 bases at J, with 13 bases in the middle. CDR3 region: CASSLGLAQGDTQYF. CDR3 in DNA: TGCGCCAGCAGCTTGGGGCTAGCTCAAGGAGATACGCAGTATTTT. The full variable domain, rest sourced from reference TRBV5-1 and TRBJ2-3, is KAGVTQTPRYLIKTRGQQVTLSCSPISGHRSVSWYQQTPGQGLQFLFEYFSETQRNKGNFPGRFSGRQFSNSRSEMNVSTLELGDSALYLCASSLGLAQGDTQYFGPGTRLTVL.

This sequence joins TRBV7-3 and TRBJ2-7; 8 nucleotides align to TRBD2. With V trimmed by 5 bases and J by 2 bases, 2 bases remained unmatched. The CDR3 sequence is 13 residues long. Per germline, CDR1 SGHTA and CDR2 FQGTGA. CDR3 region: CASSPGGTYEQYF. The CDR3 DNA follows: TGTGCCAGCAGCCCGGGGGGGACCTACGAGCAGTACTTC.

The rearrangement uses TRBV7-8 and TRBJ1-2; maybe TRBD1 (5 bases). In germline, CDR1 is SGHVS, CDR2 FQNEAQ. This CDR3 spans 14 amino acids. The V gene lost 0 bases and the J gene lost 6 bases, with 11 bases spanning the gap. The CDR3 sequence is CASSLARGAHGYTF. CDR3 sequence (DNA): TGTGCCAGCAGCTTAGCACGTGGGGCGCATGGCTACACCTTC.

This rearrangement joins TRBV7-2 to TRBJ1-5, with D perhaps TRBD1 (6 bases). V gave up 5 bases and J gave up 6 bases, with 14 bases separating them. Germline V CDR1 and CDR2: SGHTA, FQGNSA. This CDR3 is built from 14 residues. The CDR3, as DNA: TGTGCCAGCAGCCCATACAGGGTTCCTCAGCCCCAGCATTTT. It specifies CASSPYRVPQPQHF. The whole variable domain, filled in from reference TRBV7-2 and TRBJ1-5, reads GAGVSQSPSNKVTEKGKDVELRCDPISGHTALYWYRQSLGQGLEFLIYFQGNSAPDKSGLPSDRFSAERTGGSVSTLTIQRTQQEDSAVYLCASSPYRVPQPQHFGDGTRLSIL.

V gene TRBV27 combines with J gene TRBJ2-1; 12 bases are shared with TRBD2. The V gene end was trimmed by 1 base and the J gene end by 7 bases; junction bases not matched to a gene: 5. Germline CDR1 and CDR2: MNHEY and SMNVEV (reference sequence). The length of the CDR3 is 16 residues. The CDR3 here is CASSLLGLAGYNEQFF. DNA of the CDR3: TGTGCCAGCAGTTTATTAGGACTAGCGGGATATAATGAGCAGTTCTTC.

The count of this clone is one. The V and J genes are TRBV14 and TRBJ1-4, with D perhaps matching TRBD1 (6 bases). Trimming shortened V by 4 bases and J by 6 bases, and 27 bases separated the two germline ends. In germline, CDR1 is SGHDN, CDR2 FVKESK. This CDR3 spans 19 amino acids. DNA of the CDR3: TGTGCCAGCAGCCGACAAGGGGGGCGATTACTCCCCGCCGATGAAAAACTGTTTTTT. This translates into CASSRQGGRLLPADEKLFF.